This T cell receptor (beta chain) was obtained from a study of CD8 T cells in Susac syndrome. Study as a whole: Sequenced Susac syndrome patients included roughly six with clinically active disease and eight in remission.

CDR3 length: 14 residues. J gave up 3 bases and V 5 bases, and 6 bases lay outside the gene matches. Per germline, CDR1 MNHEY and CDR2 SVGEGT. Findings of the study overall: Susac syndrome CD4+ T cell repertoires showed no clonal expansion.

Details on this clonotype: Its antigen is currently unknown.

Reverse transcription of roughly 0.5 to 1 ug RNA used random hexamers. From the immunoSEQ multiplex PCR reads, TCRdb called clonotypes with MiXCR, one entry per CDR3 protein. This table holds over 150,000 distinct CDR3 sequences, around 94% found once. The diagnostic criteria were recently defined, and patients with Susac syndrome met them for definite or probable disease. Negative isolation was used for CD8+ and CD4+ T cells, and FACS enrichment was applied to TEMRA cells. The source of this sequence is a human donor with Susac syndrome. Material: CD4+ T cells from PBMCs. The chain uses TRBV6-2 or TRBV6-3 and TRBJ2-7; 8 bases map to TRBD2. CDR3 DNA: TGTGCCAGCAGTCAGGGACTAGGATTCTACGAGCAGTACTTC. Its protein is CASSQGLGFYEQYF.